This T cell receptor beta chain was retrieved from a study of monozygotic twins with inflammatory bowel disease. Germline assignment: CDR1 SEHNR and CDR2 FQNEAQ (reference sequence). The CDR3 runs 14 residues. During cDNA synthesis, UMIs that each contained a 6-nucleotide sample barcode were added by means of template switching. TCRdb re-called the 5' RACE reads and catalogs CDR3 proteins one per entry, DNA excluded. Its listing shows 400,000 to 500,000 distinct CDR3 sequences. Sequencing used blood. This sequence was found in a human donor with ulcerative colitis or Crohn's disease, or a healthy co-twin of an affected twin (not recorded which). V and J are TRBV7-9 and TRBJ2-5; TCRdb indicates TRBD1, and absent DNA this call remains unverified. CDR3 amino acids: CASSNTGLQETQYF. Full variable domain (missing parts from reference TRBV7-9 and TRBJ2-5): DTGVSQNPRHKITKRGQNVTFRCDPISEHNRLYWYRQTLGQGPEFLTYFQNEAQLEKSRLLSDRFSAERPKGSFSTLEIQRTEQGDSAMYLCASSNTGLQETQYFGPGTRLLVL.